This record covers a single T cell receptor (beta chain). The data stem from a study of blood T cell repertoires in COVID-19. At the level of the study: Sites in the United States, Italy and Spain provided acute and convalescent COVID-19 samples. Sources were T cells, B-cell-depleted T cells, or PBMCs; the material itself was cDNA or gDNA.

In the original processing: From reference gene primer amplification, estimates of nucleated cell counts were derived. Assay: immunoSEQ multiplex PCR; the TCRdb copy retains only in-frame clones and omits some. The V and J calls and clone size come from that table; D and trimming were worked out from the DNA. This table holds 200,000 to 250,000 clones, approximately 80% found once. CDR1 is SGHDN, CDR2 FVKESK, per germline. The CDR3 is made up of 14 amino acids. V lost 0 bases and J lost 3, with 8 bases in between. It was during active infection that Seattle patients were enrolled and then longitudinally followed.

This receptor was obtained from an elderly woman with COVID-19, enrolled during active disease. The gene calls are TRBV14 and TRBJ1-1; D not resolved. The sample taken for sequencing was peripheral blood. The CDR3 DNA reads as TGTGCCAGCAGCCAAGATACCGAGCACACTGAAGCTTTCTTT. This encodes CASSQDTEHTEAFF.